This T cell receptor beta chain appears in the sequencing data of a study of graft-versus-host responses after intestinal transplantation. In the study overall: Recipients were given multivisceral, liver-intestinal, or isolated intestinal transplants. Among the recipients, all got anti-thymocyte globulin induction and then tacrolimus and steroids for roughly three years. General study findings and limits: The authors found GvH clones in recipient marrow, some appearing first in ileum or blood.

With 2 bases clipped from V and 7 bases from J, the junction kept 9 bases outside the gene matches. The CDR3 spans 16 residues. Germline V lookup: CDR1 MGHRA, CDR2 YSYEKL. Profiling relied on immunoSEQ multiplex PCR, and the TCRdb table lists in-frame clones only, not all of them. The sample shows about 88,000 clones, approximately 90% of them seen only once. To note about this clone: Its antigen is not known.

The chain joins TRBV4-1 to TRBJ2-3; 10 bases are a match to TRBD2. Sample: unstimulated CD4+ T cells sorted from spleen or lymph node cells, taken before transplant. This TCR was recovered from a human donor who was the organ donor for an intestinal transplant. CDR3 in DNA: TGCGCCAGCAGCCAATTAGCGGGGGGTCTCTTACATACGCAGTATTTT. Encoded protein: CASSQLAGGLLHTQYF.